Here is one TCR beta chain with its context. The data originate from a study of cytomegalovirus exposure and HLA in healthy donors. PCR employed 60 Vbeta and 13 Jbeta primers. The table came from immunoSEQ multiplex PCR; TCRdb's copy has only in-frame clones and leaves some out. The profile shows approximately 190,000 clones, approximately 78% of them singletons. The junction had 6 bases not matched to a gene; V was cut back by 5 bases and J by 10 bases. CDR1 and CDR2 (germline): SGHRS, YFSETQ. The CDR3 runs 12 residues. The chain joins TRBV5-1 to TRBJ2-3; 8 bases fit TRBD1. Sequenced material: PBMCs. This TCR came from a woman aged 50 to 65 in good health and CMV-seropositive. This CDR3 reads CASRLDREAQYF. The CDR3 DNA reads as TGCGCCAGCAGACTGGACAGGGAGGCGCAGTATTTT.